The clone carrying this T cell receptor (beta chain) has a single count. Its target is unknown. The data derive from a study of CD8 T cells in ankylosing spondylitis. Whole-study results and caveats: Eight or nine highly homologous variants made up a TCR beta motif that seemed to typify ankylosing spondylitis blood.

The authors made TCR beta libraries by quantitative 5'-RACE with molecular barcodes. TCRdb re-analysed the 5' RACE reads in MiXCR, keeping a single row per CDR3 protein. The top ten clones hold around 19% of a sample with fewer than 750,000 distinct CDR3 sequences, 15% to 20% of them seen once. CDR1 is KGHDR and CDR2 is SFDVKD in the germline V gene. V was clipped by 1 base and J by 5 bases; unmatched bases: 2. CDR3 length: 15 amino acids. The chain joins TRBV24-1 to TRBJ2-3; 10 positions match TRBD1. This clonotype was sampled from a male donor with ankylosing spondylitis. Sequencing was done on a sample of blood, either unsorted or a sorted T cell fraction (not recorded which). The CDR3 loop reads CATSDFRDRGDTQYF. CDR3 in DNA: TGTGCCACCAGTGATTTTCGGGACAGGGGAGATACGCAGTATTTT.